Only a few counts were recorded for the clone carrying this TCR beta chain. In germline, CDR1 is SGHTA, CDR2 FQGNSA. The V gene lost 3 bases and the J gene lost 4 bases, with 7 bases spanning the gap. CDR3 length: 13 residues. TCRdb's copy holds only in-frame clones and misses some; the assay was immunoSEQ multiplex PCR. The sample lists 250,000 to 350,000 clones, about 80% seen once, with less than 20% in the top ten. This entry comes from a study of blood T cell repertoires in COVID-19. Overall study context: PBMCs, B-cell-depleted T cells, or T cells were the source of the cDNA or gDNA that made up the material.

The chain combines TRBV7-2 with TRBJ2-1, with D perhaps matching TRBD1 (5 bases). The sample taken for sequencing was peripheral blood. This receptor was obtained from a person between 65 and 80 years old with COVID-19, enrolled during active disease. CDR3 nucleotide sequence: TGTGCCAGCAGCTTGGGGCAGTACAATGAGCAGTTCTTC. It is translated as CASSLGQYNEQFF.